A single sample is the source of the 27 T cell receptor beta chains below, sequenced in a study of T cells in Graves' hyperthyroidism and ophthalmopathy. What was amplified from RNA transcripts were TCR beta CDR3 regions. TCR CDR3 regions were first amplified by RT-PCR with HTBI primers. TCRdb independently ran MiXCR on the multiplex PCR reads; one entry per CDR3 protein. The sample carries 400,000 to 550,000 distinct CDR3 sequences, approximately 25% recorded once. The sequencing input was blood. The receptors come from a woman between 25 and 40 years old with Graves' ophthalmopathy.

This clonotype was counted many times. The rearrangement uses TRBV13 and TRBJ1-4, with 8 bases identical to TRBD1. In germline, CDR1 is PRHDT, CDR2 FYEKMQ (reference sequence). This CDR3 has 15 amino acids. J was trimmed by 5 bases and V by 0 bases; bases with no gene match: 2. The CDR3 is CASSLGGTGNEKLFF. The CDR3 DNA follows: TGTGCCAGCAGCTTAGGCGGGACAGGAAATGAAAAACTGTTTTTT.

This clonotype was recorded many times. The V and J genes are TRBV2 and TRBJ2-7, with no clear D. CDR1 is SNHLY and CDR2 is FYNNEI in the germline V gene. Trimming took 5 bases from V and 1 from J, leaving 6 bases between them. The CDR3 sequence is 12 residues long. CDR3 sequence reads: CASSLRSYEQYF. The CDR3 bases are TGTGCCAGCAGTTTAAGATCCTACGAGCAGTACTTC.

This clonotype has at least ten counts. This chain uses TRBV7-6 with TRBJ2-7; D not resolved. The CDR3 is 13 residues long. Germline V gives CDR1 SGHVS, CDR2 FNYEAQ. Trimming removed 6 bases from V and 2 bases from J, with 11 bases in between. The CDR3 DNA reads TGTGCCAGCAGTCCACTGGGGACCTACGAGCAGTACTTC. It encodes CASSPLGTYEQYF.

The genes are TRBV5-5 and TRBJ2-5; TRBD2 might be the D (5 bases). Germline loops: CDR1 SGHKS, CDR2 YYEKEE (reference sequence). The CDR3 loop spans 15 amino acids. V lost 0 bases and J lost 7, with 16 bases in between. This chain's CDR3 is CASSLGTDYIGTQYF. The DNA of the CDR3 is TGTGCCAGCAGCTTGGGCACAGACTATATCGGGACCCAGTACTTC.

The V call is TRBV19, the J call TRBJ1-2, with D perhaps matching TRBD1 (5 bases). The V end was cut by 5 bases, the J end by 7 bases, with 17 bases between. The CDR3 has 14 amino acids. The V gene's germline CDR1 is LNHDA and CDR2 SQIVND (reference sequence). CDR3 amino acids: CASSAGTLGSGYTF. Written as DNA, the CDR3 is TGTGCCAGTAGTGCCGGGACCCTAGGAAGTGGCTACACCTTC.

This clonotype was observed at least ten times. CDR3 coding DNA: TGTGCCAGCAGCCCGGACGAGGTCACTGAAGCTTTCTTT. It encodes CASSPDEVTEAFF. This rearrangement joins TRBV9 to TRBJ1-1, with no clear D. The CDR3 spans 13 residues. Germline V gene lookup returns CDR1 SGDLS and CDR2 YYNGEE. The V and J ends lost 4 bases and 4 bases respectively, with 11 bases between them.

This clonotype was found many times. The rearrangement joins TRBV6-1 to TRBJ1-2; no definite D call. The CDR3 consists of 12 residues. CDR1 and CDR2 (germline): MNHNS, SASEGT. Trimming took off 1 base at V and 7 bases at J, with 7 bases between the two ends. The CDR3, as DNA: TGTGCCAGCAGTGAAGTTCCCGGTGGCTACACCTTC. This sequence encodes CASSEVPGGYTF.

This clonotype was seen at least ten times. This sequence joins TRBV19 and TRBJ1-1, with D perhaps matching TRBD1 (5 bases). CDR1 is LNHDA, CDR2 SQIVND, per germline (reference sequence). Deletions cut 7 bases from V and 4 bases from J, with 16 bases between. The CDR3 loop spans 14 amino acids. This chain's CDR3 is CASKNPGGRTEAFF. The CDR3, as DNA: TGTGCCAGTAAAAACCCCGGGGGTCGCACTGAAGCTTTCTTT. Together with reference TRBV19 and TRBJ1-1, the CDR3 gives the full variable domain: DGGITQSPKYLFRKEGQNVTLSCEQNLNHDAMYWYRQDPGQGLRLIYYSQIVNDFQKGDIAEGYSVSREKKESFPLTVTSAQKNPTAFYLCASKNPGGRTEAFFGQGTRLTVV.

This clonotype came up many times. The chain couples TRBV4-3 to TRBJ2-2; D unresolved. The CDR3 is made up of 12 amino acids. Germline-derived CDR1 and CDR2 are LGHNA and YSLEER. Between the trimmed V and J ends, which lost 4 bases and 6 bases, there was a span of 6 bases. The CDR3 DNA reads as TGCGCCAGCAGCCCCACGGCCGGGGAGCTGTTTTTT. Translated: CASSPTAGELFF.

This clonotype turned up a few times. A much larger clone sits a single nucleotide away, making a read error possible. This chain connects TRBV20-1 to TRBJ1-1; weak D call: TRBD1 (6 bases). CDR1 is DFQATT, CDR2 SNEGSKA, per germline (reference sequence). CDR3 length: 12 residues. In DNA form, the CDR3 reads TGCAGTGCCCCAGGGGATGACACTGAAGCTTGCTTT. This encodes CSAPGDDTEACF.

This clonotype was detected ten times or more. The CDR3 DNA is TGCAGTGCTGTACAGGGAGTTGAAGCTTTCTTT. This translates into CSAVQGVEAFF. The chain combines TRBV20-1 with TRBJ1-1, with D perhaps matching TRBD1 (6 bases). Germline assignment: CDR1 DFQATT and CDR2 SNEGSKA (reference sequence). Trimming took 5 bases from V and 7 from J, leaving 11 bases between them. This CDR3 region has 11 residues.

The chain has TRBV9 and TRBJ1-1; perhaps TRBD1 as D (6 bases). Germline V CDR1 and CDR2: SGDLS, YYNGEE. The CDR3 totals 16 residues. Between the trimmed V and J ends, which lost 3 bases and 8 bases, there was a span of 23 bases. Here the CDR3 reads CASSESPGHPLGEAFF. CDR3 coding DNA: TGTGCCAGCAGCGAGTCTCCGGGACACCCGTTAGGAGAAGCTTTCTTT.

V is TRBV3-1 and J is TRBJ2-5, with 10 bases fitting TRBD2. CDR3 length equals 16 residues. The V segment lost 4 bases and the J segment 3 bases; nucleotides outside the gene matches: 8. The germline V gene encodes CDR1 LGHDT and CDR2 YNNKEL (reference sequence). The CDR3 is CASSPTSGDSEETQYF. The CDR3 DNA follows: TGTGCCAGCAGCCCAACTAGCGGGGACTCCGAAGAGACCCAGTACTTC.

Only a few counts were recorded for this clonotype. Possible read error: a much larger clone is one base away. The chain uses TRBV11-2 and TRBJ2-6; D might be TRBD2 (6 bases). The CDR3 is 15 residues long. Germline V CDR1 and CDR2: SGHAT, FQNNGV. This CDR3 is CASSRRDSGADVLTF. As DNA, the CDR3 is TGTGCCAGCAGCAGACGGGACTCTGGGGCCGACGTCCTGACTTTC.

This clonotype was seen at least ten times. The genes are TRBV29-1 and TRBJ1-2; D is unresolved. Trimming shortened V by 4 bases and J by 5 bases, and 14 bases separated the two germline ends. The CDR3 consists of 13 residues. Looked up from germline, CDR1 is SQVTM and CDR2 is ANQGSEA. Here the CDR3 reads CSVGAGDTYGYTF. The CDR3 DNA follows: TGCAGCGTTGGGGCAGGAGATACTTATGGCTACACCTTC.

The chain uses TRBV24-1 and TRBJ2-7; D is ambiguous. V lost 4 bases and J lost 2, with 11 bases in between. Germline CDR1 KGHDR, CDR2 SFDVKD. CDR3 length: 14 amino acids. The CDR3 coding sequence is TGTGCCACCAGTGAAGGGTCTGCCCCCTACGAGCAGTACTTC. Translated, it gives CATSEGSAPYEQYF.

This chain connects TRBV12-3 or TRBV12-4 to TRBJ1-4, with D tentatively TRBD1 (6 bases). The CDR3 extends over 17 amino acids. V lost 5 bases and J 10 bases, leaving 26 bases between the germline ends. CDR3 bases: TGTGCCAGCAGTACCCCCTCTCCCCGGGGGCTCAGGGTAAAACTGTTTTTT. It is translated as CASSTPSPRGLRVKLFF.

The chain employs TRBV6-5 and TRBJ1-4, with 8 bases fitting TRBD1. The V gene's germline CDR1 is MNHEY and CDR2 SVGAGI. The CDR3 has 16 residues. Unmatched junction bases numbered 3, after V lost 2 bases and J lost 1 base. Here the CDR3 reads CASSYNTGGTNEKLFF. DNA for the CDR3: TGTGCCAGCAGTTACAATACAGGGGGAACTAATGAAAAACTGTTTTTT.

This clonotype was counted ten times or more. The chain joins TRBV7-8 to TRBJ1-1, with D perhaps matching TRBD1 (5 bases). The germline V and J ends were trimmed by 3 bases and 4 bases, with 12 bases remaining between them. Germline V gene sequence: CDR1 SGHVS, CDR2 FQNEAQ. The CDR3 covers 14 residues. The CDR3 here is CASSFFGGFTEAFF. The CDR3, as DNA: TGTGCCAGCAGCTTTTTTGGGGGTTTCACTGAAGCTTTCTTT.

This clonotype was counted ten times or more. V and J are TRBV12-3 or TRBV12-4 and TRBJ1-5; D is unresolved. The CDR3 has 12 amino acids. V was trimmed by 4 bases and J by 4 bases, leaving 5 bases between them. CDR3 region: CASSYENQPQHF. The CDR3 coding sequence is TGTGCCAGCAGTTACGAGAATCAGCCCCAGCATTTT.

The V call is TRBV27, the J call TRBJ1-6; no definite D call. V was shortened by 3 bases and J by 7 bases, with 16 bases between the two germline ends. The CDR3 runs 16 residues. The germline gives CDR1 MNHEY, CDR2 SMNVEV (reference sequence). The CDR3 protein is CASSFWGAGENSPLHF. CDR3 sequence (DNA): TGTGCCAGCAGTTTTTGGGGAGCGGGAGAGAATTCACCCCTCCACTTT.

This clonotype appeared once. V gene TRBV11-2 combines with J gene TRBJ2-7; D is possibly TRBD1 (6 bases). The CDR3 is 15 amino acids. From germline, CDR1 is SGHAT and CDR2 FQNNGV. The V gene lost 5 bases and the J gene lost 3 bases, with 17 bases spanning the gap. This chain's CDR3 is CASSRTQGTYYEQYF. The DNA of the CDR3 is TGTGCCAGCAGCCGGACACAGGGTACTTACTACGAGCAGTACTTC.

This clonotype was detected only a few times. CDR3 bases: TGCAGCGGGACTATCAGCTCTTACGAGCAGTACTTC. Amino acids: CSGTISSYEQYF. The V call is TRBV20-1, the J call TRBJ2-7, with 7 bases that match TRBD2. Germline V gives CDR1 DFQATT, CDR2 SNEGSKA (reference sequence). This CDR3 region has 12 residues.

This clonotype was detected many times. CDR3 residues: CASSYVGGNQPQHF. CDR3 nucleotide sequence: TGTGCCAGCAGTTATGTAGGGGGCAATCAGCCCCAGCATTTT. The J gene is TRBJ1-5, the V gene TRBV6-2 or TRBV6-3, with D possibly TRBD1 on 5 matching bases. From germline, CDR1 is MNHEY and CDR2 SVGEGT. The CDR3 loop spans 14 amino acids. With 3 bases removed from V and 2 bases from J, the gap between germline ends came to 8 bases.

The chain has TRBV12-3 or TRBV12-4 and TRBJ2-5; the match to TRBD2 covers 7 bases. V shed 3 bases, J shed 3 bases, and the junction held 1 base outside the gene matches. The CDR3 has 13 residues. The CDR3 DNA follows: TGTGCCAGCAGTTTCCTAGCGGAAGAGACCCAGTACTTC. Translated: CASSFLAEETQYF.

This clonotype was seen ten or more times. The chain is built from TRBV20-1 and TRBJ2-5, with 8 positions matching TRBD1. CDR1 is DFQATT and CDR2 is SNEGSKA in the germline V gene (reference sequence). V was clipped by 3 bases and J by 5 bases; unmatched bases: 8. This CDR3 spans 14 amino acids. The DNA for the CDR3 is TGCAGTGCTAGGGCAGACAGGGGCTACGAGACCCAGTACTTC. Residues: CSARADRGYETQYF.

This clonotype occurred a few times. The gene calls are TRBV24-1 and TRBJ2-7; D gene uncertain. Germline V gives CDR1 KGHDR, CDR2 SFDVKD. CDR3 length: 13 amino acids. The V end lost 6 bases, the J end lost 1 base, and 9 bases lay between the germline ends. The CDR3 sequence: CATSTGGSYEQYF. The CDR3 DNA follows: TGTGCCACCAGTACCGGCGGTTCCTACGAGCAGTACTTC.